The 27 T cell receptor beta chains given below trace back to one sample, sequenced in a study of blood T cells in healthy people across ages. Next came a second PCR, run for about 6 to 12 cycles, which used a sample-barcoded 5' primer along with a J-beta primer mix. TCRdb fed the 5' RACE reads into MiXCR, producing one record per CDR3 protein. Among about 630,000 distinct CDR3 sequences listed, roughly 21% were seen once. Sequenced input: blood. All receptors derive from a man between 65 and 85 years old in good health.

This clonotype was observed a handful of times. The V call is TRBV27, the J call TRBJ2-5; TRBD1 aligns across 9 bases. The CDR3 is 16 residues long. V was clipped by 2 bases and J by 1 base; unmatched bases: 5. Germline CDR1 is MNHEY and CDR2 is SMNVEV (reference sequence). CDR3 protein: CASSLLKTGGQETQYF. The CDR3 region has the DNA TGTGCCAGCAGTTTACTTAAGACAGGGGGCCAAGAGACCCAGTACTTC.

This clonotype was recorded many times. The chain links TRBV6-4 to TRBJ2-1; D perhaps matches TRBD2 (5 bases). V was shortened by 1 base and J by 0 bases, with 16 bases between the two germline ends. Germline V gives CDR1 MRHNA, CDR2 SNTAGT. The CDR3 is 18 residues long. The CDR3 reads CASSDFIPLASSYNEQFF. For the CDR3, the DNA is TGTGCCAGCAGTGACTTCATTCCTTTAGCGAGCTCCTACAATGAGCAGTTCTTC.

This clonotype appeared many times. This chain's CDR3 is CASSFSGITEAFF. The CDR3 nucleotides are TGCGCCAGCAGCTTCTCAGGGATCACTGAAGCTTTCTTT. V is TRBV5-1 and J is TRBJ1-1, with a possible D match to TRBD1 (5 bases). The germline gives CDR1 SGHRS, CDR2 YFSETQ. The CDR3 covers 13 residues. Trimming cost V 2 bases and J 4 bases, with 9 bases left between them.

The table lists this clonotype with many counts. The chain uses TRBV12-3 or TRBV12-4 and TRBJ2-5; D is ambiguous. The CDR3 extends over 11 amino acids. V was trimmed by 4 bases and J by 3 bases, leaving 3 bases between them. The CDR3 region is CASSYEETQYF. The CDR3 DNA follows: TGTGCCAGCAGTTACGAAGAGACCCAGTACTTC.

The table lists this clonotype with a few counts. V and J are TRBV24-1 and TRBJ2-5; 8 bases are shared with TRBD2. With V trimmed by 5 bases and J by 2 bases, 15 bases remained unmatched. Germline lookup yields CDR1 KGHDR and CDR2 SFDVKD. The CDR3 covers 18 residues. The CDR3 DNA follows: TGTGCCACCAGTGCGGGGTTGGGGGGTAGCGGGACGCAAGAGACCCAGTACTTC. Its protein product is CATSAGLGGSGTQETQYF.

This clonotype was counted only a few times. The genes are TRBV28 and TRBJ2-5; D possibly corresponds to TRBD1 (5 bases). The closer fit of TRBJ2-7 to the DNA end suggests the J call may be wrong. Germline CDR1 is MDHEN and CDR2 is SYDVKM. CDR3 length: 15 residues. CDR3: CASSLAGSRSYEQYF. The CDR3 nucleotides are TGTGCCAGCAGTTTAGCAGGGTCGCGCTCCTACGAGCAGTACTTC.

The V gene is TRBV6-2 or TRBV6-3, the J gene TRBJ1-1, with 9 bases matching TRBD1. The CDR3 spans 11 residues. After removal of 8 bases from V and 7 bases from J, the junction contained 2 bases not matched to a gene. Germline CDR1 and CDR2: MNHEY and SVGEGT. The CDR3, as DNA: TGTGCCAGCGGACAGGGGAATGAAGCTTTCTTT. Protein: CASGQGNEAFF.

Many counts were recorded for this clonotype. The rearrangement joins TRBV6-6 to TRBJ2-5; tentative D call: TRBD1 (5 bases). Germline V gives CDR1 MNHNY, CDR2 SVGAGI (reference sequence). The CDR3 is 13 residues long. With 5 bases removed from V and 2 bases from J, the gap between germline ends came to 9 bases. CDR3 amino acids: CASSQDIQETQYF. DNA for the CDR3: TGTGCCAGCAGTCAGGACATTCAAGAGACCCAGTACTTC.

The genes are TRBV14 and TRBJ1-1; D might be TRBD1 (6 bases). Germline CDR1 and CDR2: SGHDN and FVKESK. Between the trimmed V and J ends, which lost 3 bases and 6 bases, there was a span of 14 bases. The CDR3 extends over 14 amino acids. As DNA, the CDR3 is TGTGCCAGCAGCCATGGCGGGGGGGGCGCTGAAGCTTTCTTT. Its translation: CASSHGGGGAEAFF.

In its sample, this clonotype was seen a few times. The chain is built from TRBV21-1 and TRBJ2-7. TRBV21-1 is a listed pseudogene. The CDR3 length is 17 residues. This chain's CDR3 is CASSSGSSEGRSYEQYF. CDR3 DNA sequence: TGTGCCAGCAGCTCTGGCAGCAGCGAAGGTAGATCCTACGAGCAGTACTTC.

The V and J genes are TRBV6-2 or TRBV6-3 and TRBJ2-7, with D possibly TRBD2 on 5 matching bases. The CDR3 is made up of 15 amino acids. The V end was cut by 4 bases, the J end by 3 bases, with 16 bases between. Germline V CDR1 and CDR2: MNHEY, SVGEGT. The CDR3 is CASSSPTRDSYEQYF. CDR3 sequence (DNA): TGTGCCAGCAGTTCCCCCACCCGGGATAGCTACGAGCAGTACTTC.

The rearrangement uses TRBV29-1 and TRBJ1-4; D is undetermined. The CDR3 covers 14 residues. Per the germline V gene, CDR1 is SQVTM and CDR2 is ANQGSEA. The CDR3 DNA reads TGCGGCGCTGTGAGTGCCAGGACTAATGAAAAACTGTTTTTT. This translates into CGAVSARTNEKLFF.

This clonotype was observed many times. The rearrangement links TRBV28 to TRBJ2-4; D unclear. Trimming pared 2 bases from V and 9 bases from J, leaving 5 bases between. The CDR3 is 11 residues long. The V gene's germline CDR1 is MDHEN and CDR2 SYDVKM. The CDR3 reads CASSLDVIQYF. As DNA, the CDR3 is TGTGCCAGCAGTTTAGACGTCATTCAGTACTTC.

This clonotype was counted at least ten times. The rearrangement links TRBV6-1 to TRBJ2-3; D unresolved. The CDR3 spans 14 residues. Trimming left V 6 bases short and J 0 bases short, with 10 bases between. The germline gives CDR1 MNHNS, CDR2 SASEGT. For the CDR3, the DNA is TGTGCCAGCAGCAAGACTTCAAGCACAGATACGCAGTATTTT. This encodes CASSKTSSTDTQYF.

V is TRBV7-3 and J is TRBJ2-1; TRBD2 aligns across 10 bases. V lost 5 bases, J lost 0 bases, and 4 bases stayed unmatched. CDR1 is SGHTA and CDR2 is FQGTGA in the germline V gene. The CDR3 has 16 amino acids. The CDR3 is CASSHGLAASYNEQFF. CDR3 nucleotide sequence: TGTGCCAGCAGCCATGGACTAGCGGCCTCCTACAATGAGCAGTTCTTC.

The chain carries TRBV29-1 and TRBJ2-2; 7 nucleotides agree with TRBD2. CDR1 and CDR2 (germline): SQVTM, ANQGSEA. The junction had 9 bases not matched to a gene; V was cut back by 7 bases and J by 4 bases. This CDR3 is built from 14 residues. This CDR3 is CSALGGRSTGELFF. The CDR3 nucleotides are TGCAGCGCCTTGGGCGGGAGAAGCACCGGGGAGCTGTTTTTT.

The chain links TRBV21-1 to TRBJ2-3; the table names TRBD1, a call not compared with the DNA. TRBV21-1 counts as a pseudogene. There are 16 residues in the CDR3. The CDR3 reads CASSKAVAGVFDTQYF. The CDR3, as DNA: TGTGCCAGCAGCAAAGCAGTGGCAGGGGTTTTCGATACGCAGTATTTT.

This chain connects TRBV9 to TRBJ1-6, with a possible D match to TRBD1 (5 bases). Trimming shortened V by 0 bases and J by 7 bases, and 8 bases separated the two germline ends. The V gene's germline CDR1 is SGDLS and CDR2 YYNGEE. The CDR3 is made up of 14 amino acids. The CDR3: CASSVVGENSPLHF. DNA of the CDR3: TGTGCCAGCAGCGTAGTAGGGGAGAATTCACCCCTCCACTTT.

This clonotype has a count of ten or more. The chain recombines TRBV5-1 with TRBJ1-1, with 7 bases identical to TRBD1. The V gene's germline CDR1 is SGHRS and CDR2 YFSETQ. The CDR3 is 14 residues long. V was clipped by 3 bases and J by 1 base; unmatched bases: 3. The CDR3 sequence: CASSWGQPNTEAFF. In DNA form, the CDR3 reads TGCGCCAGCAGCTGGGGACAGCCGAACACTGAAGCTTTCTTT.

This chain uses TRBV27 with TRBJ2-5, with a tentative D call TRBD1 (5 bases). The DNA end favors TRBJ2-1, so the J call may be wrong. Germline assignment: CDR1 MNHEY and CDR2 SMNVEV (reference sequence). The length of the CDR3 is 13 residues. The CDR3 DNA is TGTGCCAGCAGTTTACAAGGGGTCCATGAGCAGTTCTTC. This gives the protein CASSLQGVHEQFF.

This clonotype was seen a handful of times. This rearrangement joins TRBV6-1 to TRBJ2-7; D is unclear. Deletions cut 2 bases from V and 1 base from J, with 12 bases between. The CDR3 length is 15 residues. Germline V lookup: CDR1 MNHNS, CDR2 SASEGT. The CDR3 is CASSERAVRSYEQYF. CDR3 in DNA: TGTGCCAGCAGTGAACGGGCAGTAAGATCCTACGAGCAGTACTTC.

The chain combines TRBV6-5 with TRBJ1-2; a possible D gene is TRBD1 (5 bases). Trimming cost V 5 bases and J 2 bases, with 12 bases left between them. The length of the CDR3 is 14 residues. The germline V gene encodes CDR1 MNHEY and CDR2 SVGAGI. The CDR3 DNA is TGTGCCAGCAGTCCCTGGGGCAGCAACTATGGCTACACCTTC. Encoded protein: CASSPWGSNYGYTF.

The chain uses TRBV7-9 and TRBJ1-3; D ambiguous. V was clipped by 1 base and J by 0 bases, with 7 bases between them. The germline V gene encodes CDR1 SEHNR and CDR2 FQNEAQ (reference sequence). This CDR3 spans 15 amino acids. The CDR3 coding sequence is TGTGCCAGCAGCTTAGGGCGAAGCTCTGGAAACACCATATATTTT. Its translation is CASSLGRSSGNTIYF.

This clonotype has just a few counts. The gene calls are TRBV20-1 and TRBJ1-5; TRBD1 might be the D (6 bases). Trimming removed 0 bases from V and 9 bases from J, with 21 bases in between. CDR3 size: 16 residues. Germline V gives CDR1 DFQATT, CDR2 SNEGSKA (reference sequence). CDR3: CSARDPRGRGERPQHF. CDR3 nucleotides: TGCAGTGCTAGAGATCCCCGGGGCAGGGGCGAGCGGCCCCAGCATTTT.

A few counts support this clonotype. The V gene is TRBV10-3, the J gene TRBJ2-5; TRBD2 aligns across 8 bases. The end of the DNA fits TRBJ2-7 better, so the J call may be wrong. Germline V gene sequence: CDR1 ENHRY, CDR2 SYGVKD. The CDR3 has 14 amino acids. CDR3 DNA: TGTGCCATCAGAATGAGCGGGGGAATCTACGAGCAGTACTTC. Its translation is CAIRMSGGIYEQYF.

The chain employs TRBV6-6 and TRBJ1-4; perhaps TRBD1 as D (5 bases). The germline gives CDR1 MNHNY, CDR2 SVGAGI (reference sequence). V lost 6 bases, J lost 8 bases, and 10 bases lay in between. This CDR3 is 12 amino acids long. CDR3 in DNA: TGTGCCAGCAGCCAGACAGTGGAAAAACTGTTTTTT. This translates into CASSQTVEKLFF.

V usage is TRBV24-1 and J usage is TRBJ2-5; 9 nucleotides agree with TRBD1. V lost 3 bases, J lost 2 bases, and 9 bases stayed unmatched. In germline, CDR1 is KGHDR, CDR2 SFDVKD. The CDR3 sequence is 17 residues long. The CDR3 region has the DNA TGTGCCACCAGTGATCGGACGGACAGGGGAGGACAAGAGACCCAGTACTTC. Protein product: CATSDRTDRGGQETQYF.